These 26 T cell receptor beta chains share one sample of origin, sequenced in a study of shared clonotypes between healthy human individuals. Libraries were prepared by immunoSEQ multiplex PCR; TCRdb keeps only in-frame clonotypes and omits some of them. The profile shows 2 million to 3 million clones, about 92% of them singletons. Sequencing input: naive CD4+ T cells sorted from blood. Sample subset: CD45RA+ positively selected. The source is a young man in good health.

The rearrangement links TRBV29-1 to TRBJ2-2; 7 nucleotides match TRBD2. The CDR3 consists of 14 residues. J lost 4 bases, V lost 5 bases, and 7 bases had no gene match. CDR1 is SQVTM, CDR2 ANQGSEA, per germline. The CDR3 is CSVRPGGITGELFF. CDR3 sequence (DNA): TGCAGCGTTCGCCCGGGGGGAATCACCGGGGAGCTGTTTTTT.

The chain's CDR3 is CAWSLQGGQYF. CDR3 coding DNA: TGTGCCTGGAGTCTCCAGGGGGGGCAGTACTTC. The chain has TRBV30 and TRBJ2-5, with D perhaps matching TRBD1 or TRBD2 (7 bases each). The germline V gene encodes CDR1 GTSNPN and CDR2 SVGIG (reference sequence). The V end was cut by 2 bases, the J end by 11 bases, with 12 bases between. The CDR3 is 11 residues long. Using reference TRBV30 and TRBJ2-5 for the parts outside the CDR3, the full variable domain is SQTIHQWPATLVQPVGSPLSLECTVEGTSNPNLYWYRQAAGRGLQLLFYSVGIGQISSEVPQNLSASRPQDRQFILSSKKLLLSDSGFYLCAWSLQGGQYFGPGTRLLVL.

In its sample, this clone was seen once. J is TRBJ2-2 and V is TRBV19; 7 positions agree with TRBD2. With 8 bases clipped from V and 4 bases from J, the junction kept 4 bases outside the gene matches. The germline gives CDR1 LNHDA, CDR2 SQIVND (reference sequence). The length of the CDR3 is 13 residues. CDR3 in DNA: TGTGCCAGTCCTGGGGGGGGCACCGGGGAGCTGTTTTTT. It is translated as CASPGGGTGELFF.

The chain uses TRBV30 and TRBJ1-1; a weak D match, TRBD1 (5 bases). V was cut by 1 base and J by 8 bases, with 11 bases left in between. In germline, CDR1 is GTSNPN, CDR2 SVGIG (reference sequence). This CDR3 spans 12 amino acids. CDR3 nucleotides: TGTGCCTGGAGTGGACAGAGGCGGGAAGCTTTCTTT. This translates into CAWSGQRREAFF.

The rearrangement joins TRBV11-2 to TRBJ1-3, with D uncertain. Germline V gene sequence: CDR1 SGHAT, CDR2 FQNNGV. This CDR3 has 15 amino acids. V lost 5 bases and J 0 bases, leaving 11 bases between the germline ends. The CDR3 loop is CASSPRVSSGNTIYF. The CDR3 DNA reads as TGTGCCAGCAGCCCAAGAGTATCCTCTGGAAACACCATATATTTT.

The chain combines TRBV19 with TRBJ1-2; D is perhaps TRBD1 (5 bases). This CDR3 is built from 15 residues. V was cut by 7 bases and J by 2 bases, with 17 bases left in between. Germline values: CDR1 LNHDA, CDR2 SQIVND (reference sequence). The CDR3 spells CASKTTLGVNYGYTF. The CDR3 region has the DNA TGTGCCAGTAAAACGACACTGGGGGTGAACTATGGCTACACCTTC. Together with reference TRBV19 and TRBJ1-2, the CDR3 gives the full variable domain: DGGITQSPKYLFRKEGQNVTLSCEQNLNHDAMYWYRQDPGQGLRLIYYSQIVNDFQKGDIAEGYSVSREKKESFPLTVTSAQKNPTAFYLCASKTTLGVNYGYTFGSGTRLTVV.

The chain employs TRBV7-2 and TRBJ1-4; D unclear. This CDR3 contains 15 residues. The germline V gene encodes CDR1 SGHTA and CDR2 FQGNSA. The ends were cut back, 5 bases at V and 5 bases at J, with 15 bases in the middle. The CDR3: CASSVRGQQNEKLFF. In DNA, the CDR3 is TGTGCCAGCAGCGTGCGAGGCCAGCAGAATGAAAAACTGTTTTTT.

The V call is TRBV11-2, the J call TRBJ2-3; D gene uncertain. The CDR3 covers 16 residues. V shed 1 base and J shed 0 bases, with 11 bases lying between them. Germline CDR1 reads SGHAT; CDR2 reads FQNNGV. CDR3 in DNA: TGTGCCAGCAGCTTAGGGGCGGTTCCTAGCACAGATACGCAGTATTTT. It encodes CASSLGAVPSTDTQYF.

This clone showed up just once. This rearrangement joins TRBV19 to TRBJ2-7; 7 positions match TRBD1. There are 13 residues in the CDR3. Germline assignment: CDR1 LNHDA and CDR2 SQIVND (reference sequence). The J segment lost 5 bases and the V segment lost 6 bases, leaving 7 bases of the junction unmatched. CDR3 sequence: CASSWDRRDEQYF. In nucleotides, the CDR3 is TGTGCCAGTAGCTGGGACAGAAGGGACGAGCAGTACTTC.

This clone appeared a single time. V is TRBV5-1 and J is TRBJ2-2; D is perhaps TRBD1 or TRBD2 (6 bases each). The V gene's germline CDR1 is SGHRS and CDR2 YFSETQ. This CDR3 contains 15 residues. Trimming stripped 1 base from V and 4 bases from J, with 11 bases between. The CDR3 DNA follows: TGCGCCAGCAGCTTGAGGGGGGATCGCACCGGGGAGCTGTTTTTT. Its protein product is CASSLRGDRTGELFF. The full variable domain, its missing parts supplied by reference TRBV5-1 and TRBJ2-2, is KAGVTQTPRYLIKTRGQQVTLSCSPISGHRSVSWYQQTPGQGLQFLFEYFSETQRNKGNFPGRFSGRQFSNSRSEMNVSTLELGDSALYLCASSLRGDRTGELFFGEGSRLTVL.

The chain recombines TRBV6-1 with TRBJ2-3; D perhaps matches TRBD2 (6 bases). CDR1 and CDR2 (germline): MNHNS, SASEGT. Trimming stripped 6 bases from V and 4 bases from J, with 17 bases between. The CDR3 has 15 residues. For the CDR3, the DNA is TGTGCCAGCAGATGGACATGGTGGGGGGCAGATACGCAGTATTTT. Its translation: CASRWTWWGADTQYF.

The chain combines TRBV6-5 with TRBJ2-7; the D gene could be TRBD1 or TRBD2 (5 bases each). Germline lookup yields CDR1 MNHEY and CDR2 SVGAGI. V was pared by 8 bases and J by 4 bases, with 9 bases between. The CDR3 spans 11 residues. The CDR3 DNA reads TGTGCCAGCTGGGACGGGTACGAGCAGTACTTC. Translating it yields CASWDGYEQYF.

Comment on this clone: Different DNA sequences within this sample yield the same CDR3. The chain carries TRBV19 and TRBJ1-6; 10 bases match TRBD1. The junction had 4 bases not matched to a gene; V was cut back by 5 bases and J by 3 bases. Germline V gene lookup returns CDR1 LNHDA and CDR2 SQIVND (reference sequence). This CDR3 has 16 amino acids. CDR3 in amino acids: CASSPRDRGYNSPLHF. The CDR3, as DNA: TGTGCCAGTAGTCCACGGGACAGGGGCTATAATTCACCCCTCCACTTT.

This clone has just one count. This rearrangement joins TRBV28 to TRBJ2-7, with TRBD1 identical over 9 bases. The CDR3 consists of 15 residues. Germline V CDR1 and CDR2: MDHEN, SYDVKM. J was trimmed by 6 bases and V by 5 bases; bases with no gene match: 11. CDR3 sequence (DNA): TGTGCCAGCAGTAAACCGGGACAGGGTTTTCGCGAGCAGTACTTC. This gives the protein CASSKPGQGFREQYF. The variable domain in full, with the rest retrieved from reference TRBV28 and TRBJ2-7, is DVKVTQSSRYLVKRTGEKVFLECVQDMDHENMFWYRQDPGLGLRLIYFSYDVKMKEKGDIPEGYSVSREKKERFSLILESASTNQTSMYLCASSKPGQGFREQYFGPGTRLTVT.

About this clone itself: The sample contains more than one DNA sequence encoding this CDR3. The chain joins TRBV2 to TRBJ2-5, with D maybe TRBD1 (5 bases). The better agreement between TRBJ2-7 and the DNA end casts doubt on the J call. Germline V lookup: CDR1 SNHLY, CDR2 FYNNEI. The CDR3 extends over 11 amino acids. This CDR3 is CASSRAYEQYF. CDR3 bases: TGTGCCAGCTCCAGGGCCTACGAGCAGTACTTC.

This chain joins TRBV7-9 and TRBJ2-1; the match to TRBD2 covers 10 bases. Germline V gene data show CDR1 as SEHNR and CDR2 as FQNEAQ (reference sequence). The V segment lost 3 bases and the J segment 5 bases; nucleotides outside the gene matches: 7. The CDR3 spans 16 residues. The CDR3 sequence is CASSFRGTSVNNEQFF. The DNA for the CDR3 is TGTGCCAGCAGCTTCAGGGGGACTAGCGTGAACAATGAGCAGTTCTTC.

The chain uses TRBV6-5 and TRBJ2-6; 12 bases agree with TRBD1. This CDR3 spans 13 amino acids. Germline assignment: CDR1 MNHEY and CDR2 SVGAGI. V was clipped by 7 bases and J by 18 bases; unmatched bases: 10. CDR3 DNA sequence: TGTGCCAGCACCCGGGGACAGGGGGCTAATCCGACTTTC. Amino acid sequence: CASTRGQGANPTF.

The chain carries TRBV30 and TRBJ2-2, with no clear D. Germline CDR1 GTSNPN, CDR2 SVGIG (reference sequence). Deletions cut 4 bases from V and 8 bases from J, with 14 bases between. The CDR3 contains 13 residues. The CDR3 sequence is CAWNGLSPGELFF. The CDR3, as DNA: TGTGCCTGGAATGGCCTATCGCCTGGGGAGCTGTTTTTT.

The chain has TRBV5-1 and TRBJ1-1; maybe TRBD1 (6 bases). The ends were cut back, 3 bases at V and 2 bases at J, with 11 bases in the middle. Germline loops: CDR1 SGHRS, CDR2 YFSETQ. This CDR3 is built from 14 residues. CDR3 sequence (DNA): TGCGCCAGCAGCTCGGGACATGATAACACTGAAGCTTTCTTT. Protein sequence: CASSSGHDNTEAFF.

The chain recombines TRBV19 with TRBJ1-2; no clear D gene. The CDR3 covers 13 residues. The germline V and J ends were trimmed by 4 bases and 4 bases, with 10 bases remaining between them. Germline CDR1 LNHDA, CDR2 SQIVND (reference sequence). CDR3 region: CASSSGVGYGYTF. The DNA of the CDR3 is TGTGCCAGTAGTAGCGGGGTTGGCTATGGCTACACCTTC.

This chain connects TRBV6-1 to TRBJ2-5, with D maybe TRBD2 (6 bases). The CDR3 is 13 amino acids. The V gene's germline CDR1 is MNHNS and CDR2 SASEGT. V was cut by 7 bases and J by 1 base, with 10 bases left in between. CDR3 loop: CASKGLAQETQYF. CDR3 sequence (DNA): TGTGCCAGCAAGGGACTGGCCCAAGAGACCCAGTACTTC.

The chain combines TRBV5-6 with TRBJ2-2; 7 positions agree with TRBD1. Germline CDR1 and CDR2: SGHDT and YYEEEE. CDR3 size: 16 residues. V lost 4 bases and J lost 5; bases outside the gene matches: 11. The CDR3 here is CASSIRQGHLTGELFF. CDR3 coding DNA: TGTGCCAGCAGCATACGACAGGGCCACTTGACCGGGGAGCTGTTTTTT.

The chain uses TRBV6-1 and TRBJ1-3; D remains ambiguous. CDR3 size: 15 residues. Germline CDR1 is MNHNS and CDR2 is SASEGT. The germline V and J ends were trimmed by 4 bases and 2 bases, with 12 bases remaining between them. CDR3 nucleotides: TGTGCCAGCAGTGGACCGTCCGGGACTGGAAACACCATATATTTT. Translation: CASSGPSGTGNTIYF.

V usage is TRBV5-1 and J usage is TRBJ2-7; tentatively, D is TRBD1 (6 bases). This CDR3 spans 14 amino acids. V was clipped by 0 bases and J by 7 bases, with 14 bases between them. Germline assignment: CDR1 SGHRS and CDR2 YFSETQ. For the CDR3, the DNA is TGCGCCAGCAGCTTGGAGCCAGGGGTAGGTGAGCAGTACTTC. Protein: CASSLEPGVGEQYF.

This clone came up once. The V call is TRBV4-1, the J call TRBJ1-5, with 7 bases lining up with TRBD1. This CDR3 has 15 amino acids. Trimming at V came to 1 base and at J to 8 bases, leaving 8 bases not matched to a gene. The germline CDR1 and CDR2 sequences are MGHRA and YSYEKL. CDR3: CASSQVSTGVEPQHF. The CDR3 DNA is TGCGCCAGCAGCCAAGTATCAACAGGGGTTGAGCCCCAGCATTTT.

V is TRBV28 and J is TRBJ1-2; 7 bases map to TRBD1. This CDR3 region has 14 residues. V shed 5 bases, J shed 4 bases, and the junction held 7 bases outside the gene matches. CDR1 is MDHEN and CDR2 is SYDVKM in the germline V gene. The CDR3 bases are TGTGCCAGCAGTCAAACCCGGGACAGCTATGGCTACACCTTC. Translated, it gives CASSQTRDSYGYTF.